Listed below are T cell receptor beta chains from one sample, sequenced in a study of shared T cell receptors in the human thymus. This table comes from immunoSEQ multiplex PCR, and its TCRdb copy is limited to in-frame clones, with some not included. Among 500,000 to 850,000 clones listed, 80% to 90% were seen once. The sample was also reused in another study, on human thymus T cells.

Sequencing input: thymocytes. The receptors were sampled from a boy less than two years old with a congenital heart defect. CDR3s include the opening cysteine and the closing phenylalanine or tryptophan. D genes are given only for firm matches. Rows give clone size only sometimes, using once, few, many, or a class for an expanded clone.

CDR3aa: CASREQGARDEQYF; CDR3nt: TGCGCCAGCAGGGAGCAGGGGGCGCGAGACGAGCAGTACTTC; abundance: .; d_gene: TRBD1; v_gene: TRBV10-2; len: 14; j_gene: TRBJ2-7
CDR3aa: CAWSWGSTDTQYF; CDR3nt: TGTGCCTGGAGCTGGGGCAGCACAGATACGCAGTATTTT; abundance: .; d_gene: .; v_gene: TRBV30; len: 13; j_gene: TRBJ2-3
CDR3aa: CASQTEAWGSGAYEQYF; CDR3nt: TGTGCCAGCCAAACGGAGGCTTGGGGTTCAGGTGCCTACGAGCAGTACTTC; abundance: few; d_gene: .; v_gene: TRBV2; len: 17; j_gene: TRBJ2-7
CDR3aa: CASSLLSRNTGELFF; CDR3nt: TGTGCCAGCAGCTTATTGTCCAGAAACACCGGGGAGCTGTTTTTT; abundance: .; d_gene: .; v_gene: TRBV7-8; len: 15; j_gene: TRBJ2-2
CDR3aa: CASSHRGRIRTEAFF; CDR3nt: TGTGCCAGCAGCCACAGGGGGCGAATTCGGACTGAAGCTTTCTTT; abundance: .; d_gene: TRBD1; v_gene: TRBV16; len: 15; j_gene: TRBJ1-1
CDR3aa: CASSGHRVHEQFF; CDR3nt: TGTGCCAGCAGTGGCCACAGGGTACATGAGCAGTTCTTC; abundance: .; d_gene: .; v_gene: TRBV2; len: 13; j_gene: TRBJ2-1
CDR3aa: CATSPGDGRGPYEQYF; CDR3nt: TGTGCCACCAGCCCCGGGGATGGGAGAGGTCCCTACGAGCAGTACTTC; abundance: .; d_gene: .; v_gene: TRBV15; len: 16; j_gene: TRBJ2-7
CDR3aa: CASSPTVTGNTIYF; CDR3nt: TGTGCCAGCAGTCCGACAGTAACTGGAAACACCATATATTTT; abundance: few; d_gene: .; v_gene: TRBV27; len: 14; j_gene: TRBJ1-3
CDR3aa: CASSPGLAGYNEQFF; CDR3nt: TGCGCCAGCAGCCCGGGACTAGCGGGGTACAATGAGCAGTTCTTC; abundance: .; d_gene: TRBD2; v_gene: TRBV5-1; len: 15; j_gene: TRBJ2-1
CDR3aa: CASSRLGGVDEQFF; CDR3nt: TGCGCCAGCAGCCGGTTGGGGGGGGTAGATGAGCAGTTCTTC; abundance: .; d_gene: TRBD2; v_gene: TRBV5-1; len: 14; j_gene: TRBJ2-1
CDR3aa: CASSYSIERENSPLHF; CDR3nt: TGTGCCAGCAGTTACTCGATCGAAAGGGAGAATTCACCCCTCCACTTT; abundance: .; d_gene: .; v_gene: TRBV6-5; len: 16; j_gene: TRBJ1-6
CDR3aa: CASSLGEVQLHTEAFF; CDR3nt: TGTGCCAGCAGTTTGGGGGAGGTTCAGCTACACACTGAAGCTTTCTTT; abundance: .; d_gene: .; v_gene: TRBV28; len: 16; j_gene: TRBJ1-1
CDR3aa: CASSSNTEAFF; CDR3nt: TGTGCCAGCAGCAGTAACACTGAAGCTTTCTTT; abundance: few; d_gene: .; v_gene: TRBV28; len: 11; j_gene: TRBJ1-1
CDR3aa: CASSRKAGSGTDTQYF; CDR3nt: TGCGCCAGCAGCCGAAAAGCGGGAAGTGGCACAGATACGCAGTATTTT; abundance: .; d_gene: TRBD2; v_gene: TRBV4-3; len: 16; j_gene: TRBJ2-3
CDR3aa: CASSPDRGYEQYF; CDR3nt: TGTGCCAGCAGCCCGGACAGGGGCTACGAGCAGTACTTC; abundance: .; d_gene: TRBD1; v_gene: TRBV25-1; len: 13; j_gene: TRBJ2-7
CDR3aa: CASSTSGITDTQYF; CDR3nt: TGTGCCAGCTCCACTAGCGGGATTACAGATACGCAGTATTTT; abundance: once; d_gene: TRBD2; v_gene: TRBV18; len: 14; j_gene: TRBJ2-3
CDR3aa: CASSQDRYRVSYEQYF; CDR3nt: TGCGCCAGCAGCCAAGACCGCTACAGGGTTTCCTACGAGCAGTACTTC; abundance: .; d_gene: .; v_gene: TRBV4-1; len: 16; j_gene: TRBJ2-7
CDR3aa: CASSPILAWTPKLSTDTQYF; CDR3nt: TGTGCCAGCAGTCCAATACTAGCGTGGACTCCTAAGCTCAGCACAGATACGCAGTATTTT; abundance: .; d_gene: TRBD2; v_gene: TRBV7-8; len: 20; j_gene: TRBJ2-3
CDR3aa: CASSQSLAGDCTDTQYF; CDR3nt: TGCGCCAGCAGCCAGTCCCTAGCGGGGGATTGCACAGATACGCAGTATTTT; abundance: .; d_gene: TRBD2; v_gene: TRBV4-1; len: 17; j_gene: TRBJ2-3
CDR3aa: CASSLLLRGSGANVLTF; CDR3nt: TGTGCCAGCAGTTTACTCCTTCGGGGTTCAGGGGCCAACGTCCTGACTTTC; abundance: .; d_gene: .; v_gene: TRBV27; len: 17; j_gene: TRBJ2-6
CDR3aa: CAIGGNRDGYTF; CDR3nt: TGTGCCATCGGGGGGAACCGGGATGGCTACACCTTC; abundance: .; d_gene: .; v_gene: TRBV10-3; len: 12; j_gene: TRBJ1-2
CDR3aa: CASSLDGGKNTEAFF; CDR3nt: TGTGCCAGCAGCTTAGACGGGGGTAAGAACACTGAAGCTTTCTTT; abundance: .; d_gene: .; v_gene: TRBV11-3; len: 15; j_gene: TRBJ1-1
CDR3aa: CASSLDVRRGSYEQYF; CDR3nt: TGTGCCAGCAGCTTGGATGTTCGCAGGGGATCCTACGAGCAGTACTTC; abundance: .; d_gene: .; v_gene: TRBV5-8; len: 16; j_gene: TRBJ2-7
CDR3aa: CASSEGSYETQYF; CDR3nt: TGTGCCAGCAGTGAAGGTAGTTACGAGACCCAGTACTTC; abundance: .; d_gene: .; v_gene: TRBV6-1; len: 13; j_gene: TRBJ2-5
CDR3aa: CASSPSGTGAGNSPLHF; CDR3nt: TGCGCCAGCAGCCCATCCGGGACAGGGGCCGGCAATTCACCCCTCCACTTT; abundance: .; d_gene: TRBD1; v_gene: TRBV4-3; len: 17; j_gene: TRBJ1-6
CDR3aa: CASSPATETSSGEQFF; CDR3nt: TGTGCCAGCAGCCCGGCGACAGAGACTAGCTCGGGTGAGCAGTTCTTC; abundance: .; d_gene: TRBD2; v_gene: TRBV5-8; len: 16; j_gene: TRBJ2-1
CDR3aa: CAWSVGNRSQETQYF; CDR3nt: TGTGCCTGGAGTGTAGGAAACAGATCCCAAGAGACCCAGTACTTC; abundance: once; d_gene: .; v_gene: TRBV30; len: 15; j_gene: TRBJ2-5
CDR3aa: CSVVRGGRTSGSTDTQYF; CDR3nt: TGCAGCGTTGTTAGGGGGGGTCGAACTAGCGGGAGTACAGATACGCAGTATTTT; abundance: .; d_gene: TRBD2; v_gene: TRBV29-1; len: 18; j_gene: TRBJ2-3
CDR3aa: CASSLAAGGWTGELFF; CDR3nt: TGCGCCAGCAGCTTAGCCGCGGGAGGATGGACCGGGGAGCTGTTTTTT; abundance: .; d_gene: TRBD2; v_gene: TRBV5-1; len: 16; j_gene: TRBJ2-2
CDR3aa: CASGIQGPGYEQYF; CDR3nt: TGTGCCAGCGGTATACAGGGGCCGGGCTACGAGCAGTACTTC; abundance: .; d_gene: TRBD1; v_gene: TRBV2; len: 14; j_gene: TRBJ2-7
CDR3aa: CASSLERSTEAFF; CDR3nt: TGTGCCAGCAGCTTAGAGCGGAGCACTGAAGCTTTCTTT; abundance: once; d_gene: .; v_gene: TRBV5-5; len: 13; j_gene: TRBJ1-1
CDR3aa: CASSSKRDRSNQPQHF; CDR3nt: TGTGCCAGCAGCTCGAAACGGGACAGGAGCAATCAGCCCCAGCATTTT; abundance: .; d_gene: TRBD1; v_gene: TRBV5-6; len: 16; j_gene: TRBJ1-5
CDR3aa: CASSQDGAGNTEAFF; CDR3nt: TGCGCCAGCAGCCAAGATGGGGCAGGGAACACTGAAGCTTTCTTT; abundance: .; d_gene: .; v_gene: TRBV4-1; len: 15; j_gene: TRBJ1-1
CDR3aa: CASSSIRQERDEKLFF; CDR3nt: TGTGCCAGCAGCTCCATACGACAGGAGAGGGATGAAAAACTGTTTTTT; abundance: once; d_gene: .; v_gene: TRBV5-6; len: 16; j_gene: TRBJ1-4
CDR3aa: CASSLVPRQDNQPQHF; CDR3nt: TGTGCCAGCAGCTTGGTCCCCCGACAAGACAATCAGCCCCAGCATTTT; abundance: .; d_gene: .; v_gene: TRBV5-8; len: 16; j_gene: TRBJ1-5
CDR3aa: CASSPQAGYNEQFF; CDR3nt: TGTGCCAGCAGTCCACAAGCGGGGTACAATGAGCAGTTCTTC; abundance: .; d_gene: TRBD2; v_gene: TRBV6-5; len: 14; j_gene: TRBJ2-1
CDR3aa: CASSQGVQGPYEQYF; CDR3nt: TGCGCCAGCAGCCAAGGCGTGCAGGGGCCCTACGAGCAGTACTTC; abundance: .; d_gene: .; v_gene: TRBV4-3; len: 15; j_gene: TRBJ2-7
CDR3aa: CASSLAMDEQFF; CDR3nt: TGTGCCAGCAGCTTGGCTATGGATGAGCAGTTCTTC; abundance: .; d_gene: .; v_gene: TRBV5-5; len: 12; j_gene: TRBJ2-1
CDR3aa: CASSYSGASHNEQFF; CDR3nt: TGTGCCAGCAGTTACTCGGGGGCATCCCACAATGAGCAGTTCTTC; abundance: .; d_gene: .; v_gene: TRBV6-5; len: 15; j_gene: TRBJ2-1
CDR3aa: CASSGGGGSYEQYF; CDR3nt: TGTGCCAGCAGTGGCGGGGGGGGCTCCTACGAGCAGTACTTC; abundance: .; d_gene: TRBD2; v_gene: TRBV5-4; len: 14; j_gene: TRBJ2-7
CDR3aa: CATEGGPGTSGGRPDTQYF; CDR3nt: TGTGCCACCGAGGGAGGGCCCGGGACTAGCGGGGGGCGACCCGATACGCAGTATTTT; abundance: .; d_gene: TRBD2; v_gene: TRBV4-2; len: 19; j_gene: TRBJ2-3
CDR3aa: CASSDYGLAGGEPYEQYF; CDR3nt: TGTGCCAGCAGTGACTATGGACTAGCGGGGGGAGAGCCCTACGAGCAGTACTTC; abundance: .; d_gene: TRBD2; v_gene: TRBV6-4; len: 18; j_gene: TRBJ2-7
CDR3aa: CASSTMDTYGYTF; CDR3nt: TGTGCCAGCAGCACGATGGACACCTATGGCTACACCTTC; abundance: few; d_gene: .; v_gene: TRBV5-4; len: 13; j_gene: TRBJ1-2
CDR3aa: CASSFTPRDSLYGYTF; CDR3nt: TGTGCCAGCAGTTTCACCCCCCGGGACTCCCTCTATGGCTACACCTTC; abundance: .; d_gene: .; v_gene: TRBV27; len: 16; j_gene: TRBJ1-2